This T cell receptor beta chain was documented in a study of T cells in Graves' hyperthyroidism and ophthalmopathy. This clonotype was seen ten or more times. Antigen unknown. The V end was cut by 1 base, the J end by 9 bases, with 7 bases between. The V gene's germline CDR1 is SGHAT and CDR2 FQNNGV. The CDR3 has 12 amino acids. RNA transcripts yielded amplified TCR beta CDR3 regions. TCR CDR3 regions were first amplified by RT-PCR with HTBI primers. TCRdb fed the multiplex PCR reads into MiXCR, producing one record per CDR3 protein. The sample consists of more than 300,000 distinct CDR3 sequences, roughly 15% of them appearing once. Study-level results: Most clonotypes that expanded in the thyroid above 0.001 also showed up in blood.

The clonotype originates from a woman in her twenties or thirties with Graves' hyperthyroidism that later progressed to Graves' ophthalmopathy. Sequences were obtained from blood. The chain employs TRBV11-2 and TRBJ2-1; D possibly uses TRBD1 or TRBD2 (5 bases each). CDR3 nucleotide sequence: TGTGCCAGCAGCTTAGTTGGGACTGAGCAGTTCTTC. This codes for CASSLVGTEQFF.